The following is a TCR beta chain sequence with its context. Its antigen is undetermined. The record originates from a study of a mutant IDH1 vaccine in newly diagnosed glioma. Across the whole study: Sex among treated patients split roughly 60% male, around 40% female; mean age was roughly 40 years. Antecedent treatment encompassed radiotherapy, temozolomide, or their combination; the majority received both.

Study outcomes and limitations: Top peripheral T cell clonotype shifts appeared unrelated to pseudoprogression.

Sample time point: baseline, week 1 (first vaccination visit). The treatment was: pre-vaccination baseline after standard-of-care therapy. The assay was immunoSEQ multiplex PCR, and TCRdb's table has in-frame clones only and misses some. The table has about 92,000 clones, about four fifths seen once. The sequence was obtained from a woman in her forties or fifties with glioma. Sequenced here: PBMCs, sampled from a glioma patient treated with radiotherapy, temozolomide or both.

In nucleotides, the CDR3 is TGTGCCAGCAGCCCGACTAGCGGGGGGTTCGATGAGCAGTTCTTC. Its protein product is CASSPTSGGFDEQFF. The chain carries TRBV7-9 and TRBJ2-1, with 13 bases matching TRBD2. V lost 5 bases and J lost 8; bases outside the gene matches: 6. The CDR3 consists of 15 residues. Germline V gene sequence: CDR1 SEHNR, CDR2 FQNEAQ (reference sequence).